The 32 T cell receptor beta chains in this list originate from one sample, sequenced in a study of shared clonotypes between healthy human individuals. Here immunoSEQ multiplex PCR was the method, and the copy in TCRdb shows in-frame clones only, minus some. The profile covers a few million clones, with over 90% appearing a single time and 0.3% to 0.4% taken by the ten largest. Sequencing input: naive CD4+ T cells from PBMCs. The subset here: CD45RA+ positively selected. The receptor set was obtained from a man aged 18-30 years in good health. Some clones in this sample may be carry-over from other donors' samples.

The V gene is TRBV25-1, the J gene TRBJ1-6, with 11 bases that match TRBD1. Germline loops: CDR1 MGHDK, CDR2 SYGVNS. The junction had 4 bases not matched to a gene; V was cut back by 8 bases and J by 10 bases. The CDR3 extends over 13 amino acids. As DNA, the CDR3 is TGTGCCAGCCAGGACAGGGGGCGGTCACCCCTCCACTTT. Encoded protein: CASQDRGRSPLHF.

The CDR3 nucleotides read TGCGCCAGCCACCTCGGGGCTAGCGGCACAGATACGCAGTATTTT. It is translated as CASHLGASGTDTQYF. The V call is TRBV5-1, the J call TRBJ2-3; D might be TRBD2 (6 bases). Trimming removed 7 bases at V and 1 base at J, with 16 bases between. CDR3 length equals 15 residues. Germline values: CDR1 SGHRS, CDR2 YFSETQ.

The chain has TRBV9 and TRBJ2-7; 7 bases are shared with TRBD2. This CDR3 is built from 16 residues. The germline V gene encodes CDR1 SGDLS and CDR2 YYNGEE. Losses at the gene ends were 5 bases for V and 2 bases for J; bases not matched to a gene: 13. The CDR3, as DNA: TGTGCCAGCAGTCGATTTGGGAGCGGGGATACCTACGAGCAGTACTTC. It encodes CASSRFGSGDTYEQYF.

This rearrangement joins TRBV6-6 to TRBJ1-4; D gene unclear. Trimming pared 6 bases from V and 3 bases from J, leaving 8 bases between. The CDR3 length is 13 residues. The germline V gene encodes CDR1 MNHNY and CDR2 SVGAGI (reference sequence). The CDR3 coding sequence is TGTGCCAGCAGCGGGAGGGCTAATGAAAAACTGTTTTTT. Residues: CASSGRANEKLFF.

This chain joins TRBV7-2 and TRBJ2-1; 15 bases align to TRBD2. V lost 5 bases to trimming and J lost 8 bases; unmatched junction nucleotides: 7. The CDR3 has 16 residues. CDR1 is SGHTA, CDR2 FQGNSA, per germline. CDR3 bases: TGTGCCAGCAGCCCCCGGACTAGCGGGAGGGCCCATGAGCAGTTCTTC. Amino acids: CASSPRTSGRAHEQFF.

The CDR3 DNA is TGCGCCAGCACCGAGACTAGCATCTACAATGAGCAGTTCTTC. Translated: CASTETSIYNEQFF. The rearrangement uses TRBV10-1 and TRBJ2-1; the match to TRBD2 covers 7 bases. Germline V gene sequence: CDR1 WNHNN, CDR2 SYGVQD (reference sequence). With 7 bases clipped from V and 3 bases from J, the junction kept 6 bases outside the gene matches. CDR3 length: 14 residues.

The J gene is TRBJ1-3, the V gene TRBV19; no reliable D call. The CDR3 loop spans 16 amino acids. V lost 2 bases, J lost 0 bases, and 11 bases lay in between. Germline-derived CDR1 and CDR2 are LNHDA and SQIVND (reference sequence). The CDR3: CASSILSTASGNTIYF. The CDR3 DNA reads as TGTGCCAGTAGTATACTATCCACAGCCTCTGGAAACACCATATATTTT.

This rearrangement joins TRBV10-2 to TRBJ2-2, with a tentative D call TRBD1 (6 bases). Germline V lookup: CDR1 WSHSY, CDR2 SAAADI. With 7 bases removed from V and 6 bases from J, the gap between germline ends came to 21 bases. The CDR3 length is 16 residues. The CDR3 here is CASTQLRGSEPGELFF. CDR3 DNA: TGCGCCAGCACTCAACTCAGGGGTTCGGAGCCCGGGGAGCTGTTTTTT.

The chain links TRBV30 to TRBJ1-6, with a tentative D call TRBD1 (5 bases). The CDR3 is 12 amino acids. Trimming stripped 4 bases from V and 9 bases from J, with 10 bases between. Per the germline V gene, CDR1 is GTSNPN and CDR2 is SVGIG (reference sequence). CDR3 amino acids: CAWTPGGSPLHF. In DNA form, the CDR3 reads TGTGCCTGGACTCCCGGGGGTTCACCCCTCCACTTT.

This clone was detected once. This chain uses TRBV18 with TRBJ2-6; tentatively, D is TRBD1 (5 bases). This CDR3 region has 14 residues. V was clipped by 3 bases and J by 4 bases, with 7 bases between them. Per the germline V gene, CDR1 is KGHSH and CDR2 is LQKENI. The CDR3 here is CASSPQGGANVLTF. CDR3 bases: TGTGCCAGCTCACCTCAGGGCGGGGCCAACGTCCTGACTTTC.

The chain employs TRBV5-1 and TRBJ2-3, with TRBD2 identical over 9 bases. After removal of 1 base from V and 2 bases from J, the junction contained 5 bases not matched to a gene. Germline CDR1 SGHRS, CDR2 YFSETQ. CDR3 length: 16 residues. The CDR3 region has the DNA TGCGCCAGCAGCTTGATCACTAGCGGGTCCACAGATACGCAGTATTTT. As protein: CASSLITSGSTDTQYF.

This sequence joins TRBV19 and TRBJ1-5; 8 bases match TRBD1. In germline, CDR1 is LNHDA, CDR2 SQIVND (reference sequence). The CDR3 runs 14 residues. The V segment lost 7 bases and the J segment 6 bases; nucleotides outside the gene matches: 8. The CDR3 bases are TGTGCCAGTACTCCACAGGGGGTTGCTCAGCCCCAGCATTTT. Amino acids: CASTPQGVAQPQHF.

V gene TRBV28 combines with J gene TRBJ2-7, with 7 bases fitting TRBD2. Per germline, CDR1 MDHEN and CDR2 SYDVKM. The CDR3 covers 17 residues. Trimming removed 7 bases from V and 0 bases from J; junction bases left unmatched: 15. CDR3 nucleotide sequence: TGTGCCAGCACCTTGCGAAAGGTGCGGGAGAGCTCCTACGAGCAGTACTTC. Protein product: CASTLRKVRESSYEQYF.

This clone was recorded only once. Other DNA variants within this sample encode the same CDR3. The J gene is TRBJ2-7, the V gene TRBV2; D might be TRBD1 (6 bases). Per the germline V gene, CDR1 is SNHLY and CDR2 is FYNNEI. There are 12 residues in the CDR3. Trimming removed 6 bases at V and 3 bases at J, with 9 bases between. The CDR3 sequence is CASSPQGYEQYF. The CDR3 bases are TGTGCCAGCAGCCCACAGGGCTACGAGCAGTACTTC.

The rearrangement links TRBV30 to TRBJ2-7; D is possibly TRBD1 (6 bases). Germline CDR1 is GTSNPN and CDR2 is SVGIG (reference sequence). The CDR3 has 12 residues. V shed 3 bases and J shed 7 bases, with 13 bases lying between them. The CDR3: CAWSRGPEEQYF. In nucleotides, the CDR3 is TGTGCCTGGAGCAGGGGACCGGAAGAGCAGTACTTC.

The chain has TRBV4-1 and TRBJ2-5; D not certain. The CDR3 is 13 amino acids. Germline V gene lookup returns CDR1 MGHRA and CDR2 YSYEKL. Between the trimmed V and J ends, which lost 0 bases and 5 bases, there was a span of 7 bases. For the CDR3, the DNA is TGCGCCAGCAGCCAAGATTTTTACGAGACCCAGTACTTC. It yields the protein CASSQDFYETQYF.

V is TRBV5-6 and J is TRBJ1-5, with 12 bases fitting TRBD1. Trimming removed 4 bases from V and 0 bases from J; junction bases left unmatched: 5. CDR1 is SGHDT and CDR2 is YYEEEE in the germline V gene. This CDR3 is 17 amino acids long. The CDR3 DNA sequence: TGTGCCAGCAGCCGGGACAGGGGGCGGGGTAGCAATCAGCCCCAGCATTTT. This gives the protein CASSRDRGRGSNQPQHF.

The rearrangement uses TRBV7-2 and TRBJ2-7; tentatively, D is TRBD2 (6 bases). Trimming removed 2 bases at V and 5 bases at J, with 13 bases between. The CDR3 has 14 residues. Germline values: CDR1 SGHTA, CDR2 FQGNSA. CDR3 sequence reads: CASSLMREGDEQYF. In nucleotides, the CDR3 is TGTGCCAGCAGCTTAATGCGGGAAGGGGACGAGCAGTACTTC.

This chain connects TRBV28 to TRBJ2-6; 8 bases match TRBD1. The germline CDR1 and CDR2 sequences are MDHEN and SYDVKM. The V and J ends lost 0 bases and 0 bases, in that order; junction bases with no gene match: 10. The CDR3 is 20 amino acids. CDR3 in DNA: TGTGCCAGCAGTTTATGGCGGACAGGGCTTTCGAGCTCTGGGGCCAACGTCCTGACTTTC. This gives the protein CASSLWRTGLSSSGANVLTF.

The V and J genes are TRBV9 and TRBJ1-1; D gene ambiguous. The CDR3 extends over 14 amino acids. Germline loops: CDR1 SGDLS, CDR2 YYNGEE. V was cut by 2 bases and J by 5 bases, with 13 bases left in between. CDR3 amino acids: CASSVTDEPTEAFF. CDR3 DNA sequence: TGTGCCAGCAGCGTTACTGACGAACCGACTGAAGCTTTCTTT.

CDR3 sequence (DNA): TGTGCCAGCAGTTCCCCGTCCCTGGACAACAATCAGCCCCAGCATTTT. The encoded protein is CASSSPSLDNNQPQHF. The chain links TRBV28 to TRBJ1-5, with a possible D match to TRBD1 (5 bases). CDR1 is MDHEN and CDR2 is SYDVKM in the germline V gene. This CDR3 is built from 16 residues. Trimming shortened V by 4 bases and J by 3 bases, and 16 bases separated the two germline ends.

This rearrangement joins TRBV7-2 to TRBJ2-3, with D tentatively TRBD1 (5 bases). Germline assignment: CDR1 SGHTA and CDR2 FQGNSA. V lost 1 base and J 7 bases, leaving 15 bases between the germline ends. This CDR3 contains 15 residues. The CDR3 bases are TGTGCCAGCAGCTTAGTGGGATGGGGCACGAATACGCAGTATTTT. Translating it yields CASSLVGWGTNTQYF.

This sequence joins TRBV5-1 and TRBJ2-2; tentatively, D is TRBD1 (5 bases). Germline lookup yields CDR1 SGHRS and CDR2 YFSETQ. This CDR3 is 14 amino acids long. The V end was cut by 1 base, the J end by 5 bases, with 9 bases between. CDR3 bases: TGCGCCAGCAGCTTGTCGCGGACAACCGGGGAGCTGTTTTTT. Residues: CASSLSRTTGELFF. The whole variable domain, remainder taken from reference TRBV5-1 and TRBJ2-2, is KAGVTQTPRYLIKTRGQQVTLSCSPISGHRSVSWYQQTPGQGLQFLFEYFSETQRNKGNFPGRFSGRQFSNSRSEMNVSTLELGDSALYLCASSLSRTTGELFFGEGSRLTVL.

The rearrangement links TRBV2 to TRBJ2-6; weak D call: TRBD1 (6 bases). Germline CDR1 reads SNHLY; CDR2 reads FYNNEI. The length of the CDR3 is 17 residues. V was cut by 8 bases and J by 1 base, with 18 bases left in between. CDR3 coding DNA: TGTGCCAGCTCGGCAACAGGGAAGAGTTCTGGGGCCAACGTCCTGACTTTC. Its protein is CASSATGKSSGANVLTF.

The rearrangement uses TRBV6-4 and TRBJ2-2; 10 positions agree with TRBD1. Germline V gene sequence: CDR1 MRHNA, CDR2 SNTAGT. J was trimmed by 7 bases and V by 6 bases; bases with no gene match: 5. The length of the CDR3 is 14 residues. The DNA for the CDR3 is TGTGCCAGCAGCCGACAGGGGGCGGACGGGGAGCTGTTTTTT. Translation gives CASSRQGADGELFF.

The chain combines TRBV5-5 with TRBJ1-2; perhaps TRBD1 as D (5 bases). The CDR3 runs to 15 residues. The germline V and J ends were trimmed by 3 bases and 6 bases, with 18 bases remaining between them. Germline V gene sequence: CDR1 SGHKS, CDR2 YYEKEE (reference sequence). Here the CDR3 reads CASSSVEAGSHGYTF. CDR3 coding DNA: TGTGCCAGCAGCTCCGTGGAGGCAGGGAGCCATGGCTACACCTTC.

The CDR3: CASSYWGGPQHF. The DNA for the CDR3 is TGTGCCAGCAGTTACTGGGGGGGACCCCAGCATTTT. This chain connects TRBV5-6 to TRBJ1-5; D is possibly TRBD1 (5 bases). Per germline, CDR1 SGHDT and CDR2 YYEEEE. The CDR3 loop spans 12 amino acids. Trimming stripped 5 bases from V and 10 bases from J, with 13 bases between.

The CDR3 reads CASSQDPSTDTQYF. The CDR3, as DNA: TGCGCCAGCAGCCAAGACCCCTCGACAGATACGCAGTATTTT. V is TRBV4-1 and J is TRBJ2-3; D unresolved. Germline CDR1 reads MGHRA; CDR2 reads YSYEKL. The CDR3 covers 14 residues. V was pared by 0 bases and J by 3 bases, with 7 bases between.

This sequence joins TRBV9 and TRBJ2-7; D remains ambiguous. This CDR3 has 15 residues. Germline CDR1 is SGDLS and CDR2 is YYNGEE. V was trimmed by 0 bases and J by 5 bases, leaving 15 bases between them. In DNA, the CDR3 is TGTGCCAGCAGCGTAGGGGGTTATGATGGCAACGAGCAGTACTTC. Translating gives CASSVGGYDGNEQYF.

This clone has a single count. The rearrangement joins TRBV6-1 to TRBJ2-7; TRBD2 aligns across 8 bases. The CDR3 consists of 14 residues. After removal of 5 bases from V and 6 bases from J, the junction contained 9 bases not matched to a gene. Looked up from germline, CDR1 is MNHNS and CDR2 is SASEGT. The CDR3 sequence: CASSPSGRRGEQYF. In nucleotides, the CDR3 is TGTGCCAGCAGTCCAAGCGGGAGAAGGGGCGAGCAGTACTTC.

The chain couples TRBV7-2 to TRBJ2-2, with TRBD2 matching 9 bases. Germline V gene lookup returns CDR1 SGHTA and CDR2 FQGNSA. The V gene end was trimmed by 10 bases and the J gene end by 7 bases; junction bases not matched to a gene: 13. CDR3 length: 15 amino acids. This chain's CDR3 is CATREAGGKGGELFF. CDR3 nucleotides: TGTGCCACCCGGGAGGCGGGAGGGAAAGGCGGGGAGCTGTTTTTT.

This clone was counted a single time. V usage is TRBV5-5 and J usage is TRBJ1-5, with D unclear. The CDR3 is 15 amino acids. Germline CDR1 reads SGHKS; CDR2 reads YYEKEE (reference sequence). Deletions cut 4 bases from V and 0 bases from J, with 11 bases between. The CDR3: CASSLRTDSNQPQHF. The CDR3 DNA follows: TGTGCCAGCAGCCTCCGGACCGATAGCAATCAGCCCCAGCATTTT.